Listed here are 25 T cell receptor beta chains from one sample, sequenced in a study of blood T cell repertoires in COVID-19. Clones were sequenced by immunoSEQ multiplex PCR, and TCRdb holds only the in-frame ones, with some missing. Here the sample spans some 140,000 clones, approximately 80% being singletons. The sample comprised peripheral blood. The receptors were gathered from a woman aged 55-70 years with COVID-19, enrolled during active disease.

The chain carries TRBV7-9 and TRBJ2-2; D gene unclear. This CDR3 contains 15 residues. V was clipped by 0 bases and J by 6 bases, with 11 bases between them. CDR1 is SEHNR, CDR2 FQNEAQ, per germline (reference sequence). The CDR3 region has the DNA TGTGCCAGCAGCTTAGCGTCTCAGGTATCCGGGGAGCTGTTTTTT. It translates to CASSLASQVSGELFF.

The chain employs TRBV5-1 and TRBJ1-1; D gene ambiguous. V lost 1 base and J 6 bases, leaving 10 bases between the germline ends. The CDR3 runs to 13 residues. The germline CDR1 and CDR2 sequences are SGHRS and YFSETQ. The CDR3 DNA is TGCGCCAGCAGCTTGAGATCACAGTCTGAAGCTTTCTTT. Translated, it gives CASSLRSQSEAFF.

The rearrangement uses TRBV6-5 and TRBJ2-7, with 7 bases aligning to TRBD1. Germline assignment: CDR1 MNHEY and CDR2 SVGAGI. V gave up 6 bases and J gave up 6 bases; unmatched junction bases: 8. The CDR3 runs 13 residues. The CDR3 nucleotides are TGTGCCAGCAGACAAGACAGGGTTGGCGAGCAGTACTTC. Protein product: CASRQDRVGEQYF.

The gene calls are TRBV5-5 and TRBJ1-3; D ambiguous. Germline lookup yields CDR1 SGHKS and CDR2 YYEKEE (reference sequence). Trimming stripped 1 base from V and 0 bases from J, with 8 bases between. CDR3 length: 15 amino acids. The CDR3 protein is CASSLITVSGNTIYF. The CDR3 DNA reads TGTGCCAGCAGCTTGATAACAGTCTCTGGAAACACCATATATTTT.

The chain uses TRBV11-2 and TRBJ2-2, with D possibly matching TRBD2 (7 bases). CDR1 is SGHAT and CDR2 is FQNNGV in the germline V gene. Trimming removed 3 bases at V and 3 bases at J, with 17 bases between. The CDR3 consists of 17 residues. The chain's CDR3 is CASSFGGGGLDTGELFF. CDR3 bases: TGTGCCAGCAGCTTTGGGGGCGGGGGTCTGGACACCGGGGAGCTGTTTTTT.

The chain uses TRBV19 and TRBJ1-2; 8 positions agree with TRBD1. Germline V gene sequence: CDR1 LNHDA, CDR2 SQIVND (reference sequence). The J segment lost 4 bases and the V segment lost 7 bases, leaving 5 bases of the junction unmatched. This CDR3 has 13 amino acids. The CDR3 spells CASTGQGTYGYTF. In DNA form, the CDR3 reads TGTGCCAGTACCGGACAGGGAACCTATGGCTACACCTTC.

DNA of the CDR3: TGTGCCAGCTCACCACCTAGGAGAGTGTCCCCTGAAGCTTTCTTT. Translation gives CASSPPRRVSPEAFF. V usage is TRBV18 and J usage is TRBJ1-1; no definite D call. The germline V gene encodes CDR1 KGHSH and CDR2 LQKENI. Between the trimmed V and J ends, which lost 0 bases and 6 bases, there was a span of 14 bases. The CDR3 is 15 residues long.

The rearrangement joins TRBV29-1 to TRBJ1-3, with TRBD1 as a possible D gene (5 bases). V lost 7 bases and J 8 bases, leaving 12 bases between the germline ends. The CDR3 has 11 residues. Germline V gene lookup returns CDR1 SQVTM and CDR2 ANQGSEA. CDR3 amino acids: CSGGAWDTIYF. In nucleotides, the CDR3 is TGCAGCGGTGGGGCTTGGGACACCATATATTTT.

The chain has TRBV20-1 and TRBJ1-1; possibly TRBD1 for D (6 bases). The V end was cut by 6 bases, the J end by 8 bases, with 13 bases between. CDR3 length equals 11 residues. Germline values: CDR1 DFQATT, CDR2 SNEGSKA (reference sequence). The CDR3 spells CSALGGPEAFF. The CDR3, as DNA: TGCAGTGCCCTAGGGGGACCCGAAGCTTTCTTT.

This clone was found a few times. The junction does not match germline at one end; this may be a read error. J is TRBJ1-1 and V is TRBV5-5, with D tentatively TRBD1 (6 bases). The germline CDR1 and CDR2 sequences are SGHKS and YYEKEE (reference sequence). This CDR3 is 14 amino acids long. The CDR3 DNA reads TGTGCCAGCACCTTGGGGCAGGGGTTCACTGAAGCTTTCTTT. Its protein product is CASTLGQGFTEAFF.

The chain carries TRBV5-5 and TRBJ1-1, with 11 bases matching TRBD1. The CDR3 is 15 residues long. From germline, CDR1 is SGHKS and CDR2 YYEKEE (reference sequence). The V gene end was trimmed by 4 bases and the J gene end by 3 bases; junction bases not matched to a gene: 5. CDR3 in DNA: TGTGCCAGCAGCGCACGGACAGGGGGCTACACTGAAGCTTTCTTT. Protein sequence: CASSARTGGYTEAFF. Looking up the rest from reference TRBV5-5 and TRBJ1-1 gives the full variable domain: DAGVTQSPTHLIKTRGQQVTLRCSPISGHKSVSWYQQVLGQGPQFIFQYYEKEERGRGNFPDRFSARQFPNYSSELNVNALLLGDSALYLCASSARTGGYTEAFFGQGTRLTVV.

The chain uses TRBV19 and TRBJ1-1; TRBD1 matches at 8 bases. There are 16 residues in the CDR3. CDR1 LNHDA and CDR2 SQIVND come from the germline V gene (reference sequence). The trim removed 4 bases at V and 4 bases at J, leaving 11 bases unmatched. CDR3 sequence: CASSSLRTGRGTEAFF. DNA of the CDR3: TGTGCCAGTAGTAGCCTTCGGACAGGGAGGGGCACTGAAGCTTTCTTT.

The V call is TRBV5-1, the J call TRBJ1-3; 9 nucleotides agree with TRBD1. V dropped 4 bases and J dropped 3; count of bases not matched to a gene: 5. The CDR3 contains 15 residues. The germline CDR1 and CDR2 sequences are SGHRS and YFSETQ. In DNA form, the CDR3 reads TGCGCCAGCAGCCGGGGACAGGGAGGTGGAAACACCATATATTTT. Its translation is CASSRGQGGGNTIYF.

CDR3: CATSRENTEAFF. The CDR3 DNA reads TGTGCCACCTCGCGGGAGAACACTGAAGCTTTCTTT. The gene calls are TRBV24-1 and TRBJ1-1; no definite D call. The CDR3 has 12 residues. V was clipped by 9 bases and J by 1 base, with 8 bases between them. The V gene's germline CDR1 is KGHDR and CDR2 SFDVKD.

The chain has TRBV9 and TRBJ1-2, with D unclear. CDR1 and CDR2 (germline): SGDLS, YYNGEE. V was pared by 3 bases and J by 4 bases, with 13 bases between. This CDR3 region has 14 residues. CDR3 DNA: TGTGCCAGCAGCGCTACGGAGCAGTCCTATGGCTACACCTTC. It translates to CASSATEQSYGYTF.

This chain uses TRBV6-5 with TRBJ1-5; 8 bases align to TRBD1. The germline gives CDR1 MNHEY, CDR2 SVGAGI. The length of the CDR3 is 15 residues. V shed 3 bases and J 6 bases; nucleotides not matched to a gene: 7. The CDR3 DNA follows: TGTGCCAGCAGTTATGCAGGGGGCTTCGGTCAGCCCCAGCATTTT. Amino acids: CASSYAGGFGQPQHF.

The chain combines TRBV18 with TRBJ1-2; 7 nucleotides align to TRBD1. The CDR3 runs 13 residues. Germline V gene data show CDR1 as KGHSH and CDR2 as LQKENI. V was pared by 6 bases and J by 4 bases, with 5 bases of the junction left unmatched. The CDR3 reads CASSGGQSYGYTF. The DNA of the CDR3 is TGTGCCAGCTCCGGGGGACAGTCCTATGGCTACACCTTC.

The CDR3 is CASSPTTANYGYTF. The CDR3 coding sequence is TGTGCCAGCAGCCCTACGACAGCTAACTATGGCTACACCTTC. The chain couples TRBV7-8 to TRBJ1-2, with D perhaps TRBD1 (5 bases). Germline V gene lookup returns CDR1 SGHVS and CDR2 FQNEAQ. Trimming removed 5 bases at V and 0 bases at J, with 10 bases between. The CDR3 length is 14 residues.

This clone was observed a single time. The chain has TRBV29-1 and TRBJ2-1; possibly TRBD2 for D (5 bases). Trimming took 4 bases from V and 5 from J, leaving 6 bases between them. The CDR3 length is 11 residues. Germline values: CDR1 SQVTM, CDR2 ANQGSEA. The CDR3 is CSVVANNEQFF. CDR3 coding DNA: TGCAGCGTTGTAGCGAACAATGAGCAGTTCTTC.

This clone has only a few counts. The chain carries TRBV9 and TRBJ2-1, with TRBD1 as a possible D gene (6 bases). CDR1 and CDR2 (germline): SGDLS, YYNGEE. The CDR3 is 16 residues long. Trimming pared 0 bases from V and 5 bases from J, leaving 15 bases between. As DNA, the CDR3 is TGTGCCAGCAGCGTAGACAGGGTGGTTGTGAACAATGAGCAGTTCTTC. It yields the protein CASSVDRVVVNNEQFF.

Written as DNA, the CDR3 is TGTGCCAGCAGTTTATCAATTGCGGTAGGCACTGAAGCTTTCTTT. It encodes CASSLSIAVGTEAFF. The chain joins TRBV27 to TRBJ1-1, with D unresolved. CDR1 is MNHEY and CDR2 is SMNVEV in the germline V gene (reference sequence). V lost 0 bases and J 4 bases, leaving 12 bases between the germline ends. This CDR3 spans 15 amino acids.

This clone has just a few counts. The J gene is TRBJ2-1, the V gene TRBV7-2, with 8 bases identical to TRBD2. Trimming removed 3 bases from V and 8 bases from J; junction bases left unmatched: 12. Germline V CDR1 and CDR2: SGHTA, FQGNSA. The CDR3 runs 16 residues. CDR3 coding DNA: TGTGCCAGCAGCTTGATCAGCGGGAGCAGAAGGGATGAGCAGTTCTTC. This gives the protein CASSLISGSRRDEQFF.

This chain uses TRBV9 with TRBJ1-2; a weak D match, TRBD1 (5 bases). Germline V gene lookup returns CDR1 SGDLS and CDR2 YYNGEE. This CDR3 contains 16 residues. V lost 4 bases to trimming and J lost 3 bases, with 19 bases between them. DNA for the CDR3: TGTGCCAGCAGCTCTGCCGGGGGTACTCGATACTATGGCTACACCTTC. It specifies CASSSAGGTRYYGYTF. Looking up the rest from reference TRBV9 and TRBJ1-2 gives the full variable domain: DSGVTQTPKHLITATGQRVTLRCSPRSGDLSVYWYQQSLDQGLQFLIQYYNGEERAKGNILERFSAQQFPDLHSELNLSSLELGDSALYFCASSSAGGTRYYGYTFGSGTRLTVV.

CDR3 sequence: CASSPTENTEAFF. DNA of the CDR3: TGCGCCAGCAGCCCAACAGAGAACACTGAAGCTTTCTTT. V and J are TRBV5-1 and TRBJ1-1, with D uncertain. Per the germline V gene, CDR1 is SGHRS and CDR2 is YFSETQ. V was pared by 4 bases and J by 1 base, with 8 bases between. The CDR3 covers 13 residues.

The rearrangement joins TRBV4-1 to TRBJ1-2, with D hard to call. Per the germline V gene, CDR1 is MGHRA and CDR2 is YSYEKL. There are 13 residues in the CDR3. Between the trimmed V and J ends, which lost 4 bases and 3 bases, there was a span of 9 bases. The CDR3 DNA reads as TGCGCCAGCAGCCGAGGTGTCGACTATGGCTACACCTTC. Amino acids: CASSRGVDYGYTF.